The sequence of this T cell receptor beta chain was determined in a study of blood T cell repertoires in COVID-19. Study-level background: PBMCs, B-cell-depleted T cells, or T cells provided the cDNA or gDNA that made up the material.

Libraries were prepared by immunoSEQ multiplex PCR; TCRdb keeps only in-frame clonotypes and omits some of them. Of about 16,000 clones in the sample, roughly three quarters were seen once. This CDR3 has 14 amino acids. Germline trimming cut 6 bases from V and 5 bases from J; bases unmatched to any gene: 6. Per the germline V gene, CDR1 is LGHDT and CDR2 is YNNKEL (reference sequence). The receptor was derived from a man in his 60s with acute or convalescent COVID-19. Sequenced sample: peripheral blood. J is TRBJ2-1 and V is TRBV3-1 (or the pseudogene TRBV3-2), with 8 bases aligning to TRBD2. The CDR3 sequence: CASSSTSGHNEQFF. The CDR3 nucleotides are TGTGCCAGCAGTAGCACTAGCGGCCACAATGAGCAGTTCTTC.